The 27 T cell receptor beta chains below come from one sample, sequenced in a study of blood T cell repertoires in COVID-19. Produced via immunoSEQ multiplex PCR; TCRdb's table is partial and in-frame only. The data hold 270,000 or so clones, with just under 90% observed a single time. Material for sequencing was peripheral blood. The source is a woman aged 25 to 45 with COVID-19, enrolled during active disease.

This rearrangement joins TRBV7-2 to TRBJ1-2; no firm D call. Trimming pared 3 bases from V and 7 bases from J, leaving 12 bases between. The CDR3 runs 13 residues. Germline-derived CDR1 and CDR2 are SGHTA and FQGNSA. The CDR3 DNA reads TGTGCCAGCAGCTTGGGAGGATTTGGTGGCTACACCTTC. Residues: CASSLGGFGGYTF.

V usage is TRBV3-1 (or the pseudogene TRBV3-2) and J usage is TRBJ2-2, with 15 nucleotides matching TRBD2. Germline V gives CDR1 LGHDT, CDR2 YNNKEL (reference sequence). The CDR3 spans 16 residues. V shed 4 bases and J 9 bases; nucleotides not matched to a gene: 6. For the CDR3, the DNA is TGTGCCAGCAGCCCCGGACTAGCGGGGGGGCCTAGGGAGCTGTTTTTT. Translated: CASSPGLAGGPRELFF.

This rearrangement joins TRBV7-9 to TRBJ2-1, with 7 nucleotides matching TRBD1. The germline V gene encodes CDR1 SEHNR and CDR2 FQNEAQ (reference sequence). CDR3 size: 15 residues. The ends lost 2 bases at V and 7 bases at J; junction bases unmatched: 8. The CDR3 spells CASSLLGQSGNEQFF. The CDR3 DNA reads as TGTGCCAGCAGCTTACTGGGACAGTCTGGGAATGAGCAGTTCTTC.

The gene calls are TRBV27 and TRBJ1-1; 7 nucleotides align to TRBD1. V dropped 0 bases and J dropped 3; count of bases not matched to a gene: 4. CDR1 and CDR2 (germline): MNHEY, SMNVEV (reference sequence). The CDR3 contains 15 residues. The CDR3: CASSLSTGSDTEAFF. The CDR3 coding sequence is TGTGCCAGCAGTTTATCGACAGGGTCGGACACTGAAGCTTTCTTT.

This CDR3 is CASSRVTGGEETEAFF. The CDR3 DNA sequence: TGCGCCAGCAGCCGCGTAACAGGGGGCGAAGAGACTGAAGCTTTCTTT. The chain uses TRBV4-1 and TRBJ1-1; 9 bases align to TRBD1. J was trimmed by 5 bases and V by 4 bases; bases with no gene match: 11. Germline CDR1 and CDR2: MGHRA and YSYEKL. The CDR3 length is 16 residues.

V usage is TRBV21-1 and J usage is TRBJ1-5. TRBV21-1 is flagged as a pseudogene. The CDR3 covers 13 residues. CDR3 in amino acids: CRSCGGGCQPQHF. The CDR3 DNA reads TGTCGTTCTTGTGGGGGGGGGTGTCAGCCCCAGCATTTT.

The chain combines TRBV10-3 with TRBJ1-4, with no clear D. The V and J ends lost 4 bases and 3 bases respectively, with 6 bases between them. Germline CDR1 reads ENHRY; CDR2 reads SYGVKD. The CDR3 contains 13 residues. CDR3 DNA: TGTGCCATCAGTGTTGGCCCTAATGAAAAACTGTTTTTT. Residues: CAISVGPNEKLFF.

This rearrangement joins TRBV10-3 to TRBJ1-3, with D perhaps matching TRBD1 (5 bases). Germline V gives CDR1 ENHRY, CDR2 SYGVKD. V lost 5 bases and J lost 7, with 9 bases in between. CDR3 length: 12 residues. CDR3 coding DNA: TGTGCCATCAGTCCCGGGGGTAACACCATATATTTT. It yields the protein CAISPGGNTIYF.

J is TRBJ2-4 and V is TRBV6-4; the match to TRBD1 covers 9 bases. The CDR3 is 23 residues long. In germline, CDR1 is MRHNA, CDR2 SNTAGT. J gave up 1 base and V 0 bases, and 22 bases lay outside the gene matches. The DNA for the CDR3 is TGTGCCAGCAGTGACTCAGGCGCGGCCGGGACAGGGACCCCTTGGGCGGCCAAAAACATTCAGTACTTC. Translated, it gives CASSDSGAAGTGTPWAAKNIQYF.

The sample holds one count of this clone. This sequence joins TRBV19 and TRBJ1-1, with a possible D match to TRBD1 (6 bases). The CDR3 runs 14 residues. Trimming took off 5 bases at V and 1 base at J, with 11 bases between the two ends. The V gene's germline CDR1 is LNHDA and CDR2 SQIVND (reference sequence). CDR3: CASSLGHPNTEAFF. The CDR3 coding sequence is TGTGCCAGTAGTTTGGGACACCCGAACACTGAAGCTTTCTTT.

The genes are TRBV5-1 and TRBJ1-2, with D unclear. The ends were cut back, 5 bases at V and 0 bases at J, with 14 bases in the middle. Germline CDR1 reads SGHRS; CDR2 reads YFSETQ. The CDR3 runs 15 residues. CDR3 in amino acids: CASREGDTANYGYTF. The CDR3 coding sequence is TGCGCCAGCAGAGAAGGCGACACAGCTAACTATGGCTACACCTTC.

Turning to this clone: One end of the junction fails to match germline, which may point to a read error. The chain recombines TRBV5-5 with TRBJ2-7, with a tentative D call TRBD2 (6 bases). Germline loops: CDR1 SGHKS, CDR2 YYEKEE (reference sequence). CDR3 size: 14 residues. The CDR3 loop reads CASRLGLKTGEQYF. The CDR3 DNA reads TGTGCCAGCAGGTTGGGACTGAAAACGGGGGAGCAGTACTTC. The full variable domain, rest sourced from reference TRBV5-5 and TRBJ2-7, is DAGVTQSPTHLIKTRGQQVTLRCSPISGHKSVSWYQQVLGQGPQFIFQYYEKEERGRGNFPDRFSARQFPNYSSELNVNALLLGDSALYLCASRLGLKTGEQYFGPGTRLTVT.

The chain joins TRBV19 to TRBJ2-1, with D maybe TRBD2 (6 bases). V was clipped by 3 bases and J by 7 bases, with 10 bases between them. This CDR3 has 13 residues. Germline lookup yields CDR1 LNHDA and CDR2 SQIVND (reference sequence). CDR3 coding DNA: TGTGCCAGTAGTATGATCCGGGGGAATGAGCAGTTCTTC. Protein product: CASSMIRGNEQFF.

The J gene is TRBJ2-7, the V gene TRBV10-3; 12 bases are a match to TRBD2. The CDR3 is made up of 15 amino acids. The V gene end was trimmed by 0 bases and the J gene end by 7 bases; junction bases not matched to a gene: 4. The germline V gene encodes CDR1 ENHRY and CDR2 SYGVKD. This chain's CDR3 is CAISESTSGGREQYF. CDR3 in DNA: TGTGCCATCAGTGAGTCCACTAGCGGGGGGCGGGAGCAGTACTTC.

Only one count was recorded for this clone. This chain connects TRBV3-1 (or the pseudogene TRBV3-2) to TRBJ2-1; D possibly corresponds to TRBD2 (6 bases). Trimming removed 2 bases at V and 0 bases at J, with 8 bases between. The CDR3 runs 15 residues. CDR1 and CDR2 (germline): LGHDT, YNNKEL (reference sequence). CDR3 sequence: CASSQRGSSYNEQFF. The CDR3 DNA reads TGTGCCAGCAGCCAACGGGGGAGCTCCTACAATGAGCAGTTCTTC.

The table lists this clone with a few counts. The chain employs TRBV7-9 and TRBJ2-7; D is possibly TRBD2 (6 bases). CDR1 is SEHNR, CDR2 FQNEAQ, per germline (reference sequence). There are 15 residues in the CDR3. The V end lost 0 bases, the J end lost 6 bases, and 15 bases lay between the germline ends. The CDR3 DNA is TGTGCCAGCAGCTTAGCCCGGGACTCGGCGGGCGAGCAGTACTTC. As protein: CASSLARDSAGEQYF. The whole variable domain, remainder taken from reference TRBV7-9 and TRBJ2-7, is DTGVSQNPRHKITKRGQNVTFRCDPISEHNRLYWYRQTLGQGPEFLTYFQNEAQLEKSRLLSDRFSAERPKGSFSTLEIQRTEQGDSAMYLCASSLARDSAGEQYFGPGTRLTVT.

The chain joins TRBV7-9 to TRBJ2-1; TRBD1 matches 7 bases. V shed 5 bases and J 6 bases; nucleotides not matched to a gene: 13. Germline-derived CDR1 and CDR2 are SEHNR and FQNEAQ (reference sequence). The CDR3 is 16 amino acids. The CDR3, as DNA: TGTGCCAGCAGCAATACTCTCCTCTCAGGGGGCAATGAGCAGTTCTTC. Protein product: CASSNTLLSGGNEQFF. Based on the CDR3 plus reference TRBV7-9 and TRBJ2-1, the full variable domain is DTGVSQNPRHKITKRGQNVTFRCDPISEHNRLYWYRQTLGQGPEFLTYFQNEAQLEKSRLLSDRFSAERPKGSFSTLEIQRTEQGDSAMYLCASSNTLLSGGNEQFFGPGTRLTVL.

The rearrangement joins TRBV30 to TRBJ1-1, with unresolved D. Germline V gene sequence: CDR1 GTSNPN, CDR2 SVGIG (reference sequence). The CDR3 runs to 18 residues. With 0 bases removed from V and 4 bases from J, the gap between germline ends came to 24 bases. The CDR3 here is CAWSVRLRRSGSSTEAFF. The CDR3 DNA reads TGTGCCTGGAGTGTACGTTTGAGGAGGTCGGGCAGCTCCACTGAAGCTTTCTTT.

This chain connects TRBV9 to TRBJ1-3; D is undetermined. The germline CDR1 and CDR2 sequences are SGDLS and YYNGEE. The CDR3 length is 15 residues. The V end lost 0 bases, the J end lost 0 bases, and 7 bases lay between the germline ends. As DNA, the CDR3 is TGTGCCAGCAGCGTAGGAGGCAGCTCTGGAAACACCATATATTTT. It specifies CASSVGGSSGNTIYF.

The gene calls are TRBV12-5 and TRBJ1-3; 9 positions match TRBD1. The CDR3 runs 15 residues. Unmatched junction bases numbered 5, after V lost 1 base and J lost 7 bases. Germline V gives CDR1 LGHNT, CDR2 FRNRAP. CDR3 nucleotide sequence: TGTGCTAGTGGTTTGGCCGGGACAGGGCGTAACACCATATATTTT. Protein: CASGLAGTGRNTIYF.

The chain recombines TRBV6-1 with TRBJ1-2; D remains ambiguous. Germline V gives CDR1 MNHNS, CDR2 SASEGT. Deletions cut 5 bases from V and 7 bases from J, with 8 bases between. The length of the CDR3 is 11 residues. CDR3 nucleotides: TGTGCCAGCAGTTACGTCGGTGGCTACACCTTC. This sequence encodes CASSYVGGYTF.

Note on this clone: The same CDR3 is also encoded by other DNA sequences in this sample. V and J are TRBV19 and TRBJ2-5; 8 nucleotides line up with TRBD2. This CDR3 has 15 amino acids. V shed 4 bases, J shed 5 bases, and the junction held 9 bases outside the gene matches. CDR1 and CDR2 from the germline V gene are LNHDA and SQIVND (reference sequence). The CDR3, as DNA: TGTGCCAGTAGTAAGACTAGCGTATTACGGGAGACCCAGTACTTC. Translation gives CASSKTSVLRETQYF.

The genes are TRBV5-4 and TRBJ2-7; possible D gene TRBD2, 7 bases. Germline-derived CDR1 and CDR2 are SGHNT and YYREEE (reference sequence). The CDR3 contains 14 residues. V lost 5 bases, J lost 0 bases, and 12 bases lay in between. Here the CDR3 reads CASRNAGASYEQYF. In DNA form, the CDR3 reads TGTGCCAGCAGAAATGCGGGGGCCTCCTACGAGCAGTACTTC. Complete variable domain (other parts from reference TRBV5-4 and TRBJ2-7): ETGVTQSPTHLIKTRGQQVTLRCSSQSGHNTVSWYQQALGQGPQFIFQYYREEENGRGNFPPRFSGLQFPNYSSELNVNALELDDSALYLCASRNAGASYEQYFGPGTRLTVT.

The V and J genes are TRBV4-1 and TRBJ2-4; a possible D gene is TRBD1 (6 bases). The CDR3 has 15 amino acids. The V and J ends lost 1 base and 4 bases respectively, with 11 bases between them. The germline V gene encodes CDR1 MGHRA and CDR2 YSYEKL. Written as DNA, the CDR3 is TGCGCCAGCAGCCAAGGGACAGTAACTAAAAACATTCAGTACTTC. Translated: CASSQGTVTKNIQYF.

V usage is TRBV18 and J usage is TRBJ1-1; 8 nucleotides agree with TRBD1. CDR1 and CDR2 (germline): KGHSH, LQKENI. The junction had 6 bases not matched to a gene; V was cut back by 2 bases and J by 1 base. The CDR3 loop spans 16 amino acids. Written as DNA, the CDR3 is TGTGCCAGCTCACCAACGGCAGGGGGCGGGAACACTGAAGCTTTCTTT. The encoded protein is CASSPTAGGGNTEAFF.

The CDR3 nucleotides are TGTGCCAGCCGACTGACAGGGAAGAATGAAAAACTGTTTTTT. It specifies CASRLTGKNEKLFF. The chain employs TRBV6-5 and TRBJ1-4; 7 positions agree with TRBD1. V lost 8 bases to trimming and J lost 5 bases; unmatched junction nucleotides: 8. The CDR3 spans 14 residues. Germline V gives CDR1 MNHEY, CDR2 SVGAGI.

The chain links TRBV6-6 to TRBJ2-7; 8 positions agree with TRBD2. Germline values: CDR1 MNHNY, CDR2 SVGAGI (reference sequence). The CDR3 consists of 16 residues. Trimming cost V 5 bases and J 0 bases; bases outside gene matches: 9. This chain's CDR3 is CASSRPQAGASYEQYF. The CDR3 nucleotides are TGTGCCAGCAGTCGCCCGCAAGCGGGGGCCTCCTACGAGCAGTACTTC.